This entry describes one T cell receptor (beta chain). The method was immunoSEQ multiplex PCR; TCRdb's version includes in-frame clones alone and lacks a portion of them. The table has approximately 90,000 clones, about 76% seen once; the top ten hold about 24%. This sample was taken from a study of blood T cell repertoires in COVID-19. The V end was cut by 4 bases, the J end by 0 bases, with 4 bases between. The V gene's germline CDR1 is KGHSH and CDR2 LQKENI. This CDR3 contains 14 residues. The receptor was isolated from a human donor in a cohort sampled during active COVID-19. The V gene is TRBV18, the J gene TRBJ2-6, with no clear D. The sequencing sample was made of peripheral blood. The DNA for the CDR3 is TGTGCCAGCTCACTGGCCTCTGGGGCCAACGTCCTGACTTTC. Translated: CASSLASGANVLTF.